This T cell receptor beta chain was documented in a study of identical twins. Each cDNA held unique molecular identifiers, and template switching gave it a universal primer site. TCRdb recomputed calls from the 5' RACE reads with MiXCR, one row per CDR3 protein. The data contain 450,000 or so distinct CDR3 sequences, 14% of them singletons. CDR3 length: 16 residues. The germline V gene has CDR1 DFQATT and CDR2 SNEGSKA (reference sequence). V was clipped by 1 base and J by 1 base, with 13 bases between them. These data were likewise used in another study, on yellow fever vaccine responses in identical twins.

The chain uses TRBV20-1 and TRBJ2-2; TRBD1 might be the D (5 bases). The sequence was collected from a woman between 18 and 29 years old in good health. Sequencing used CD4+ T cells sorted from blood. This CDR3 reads CSARVLGRENTGELFF. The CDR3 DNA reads TGCAGTGCTAGAGTTTTGGGCAGGGAGAACACCGGGGAGCTGTTTTTT.